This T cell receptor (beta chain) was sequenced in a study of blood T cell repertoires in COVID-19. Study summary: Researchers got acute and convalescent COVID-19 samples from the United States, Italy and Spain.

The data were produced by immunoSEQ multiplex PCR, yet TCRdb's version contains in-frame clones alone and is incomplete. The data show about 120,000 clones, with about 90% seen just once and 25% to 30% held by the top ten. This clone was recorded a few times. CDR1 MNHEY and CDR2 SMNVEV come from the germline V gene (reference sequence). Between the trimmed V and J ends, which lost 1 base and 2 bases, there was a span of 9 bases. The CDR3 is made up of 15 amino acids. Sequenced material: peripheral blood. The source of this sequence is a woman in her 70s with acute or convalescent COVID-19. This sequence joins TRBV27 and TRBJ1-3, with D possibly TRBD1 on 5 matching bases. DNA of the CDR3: TGTGCCAGCAGTTTATACGCAGGGACTGGAAACACCATATATTTT. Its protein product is CASSLYAGTGNTIYF.